The 14 T cell receptor beta chains in this list originate from one sample, sequenced in a study of T-cell reconstitution after alpha-beta-depleted transplantation in children. The authors prepared the TCRbeta library with unique molecular identifiers. From the PCR reads, TCRdb called clonotypes with MiXCR, one entry per CDR3 protein. The table lists hundreds of thousands of distinct CDR3 sequences, about 25% of them singletons, with around 2.5% in the top ten. The sequenced sample was PBMCs, obtained before TCRalphabeta/CD19-depleted stem cell transplant. All receptors come from a girl aged 2 to 10 with Fanconi anemia, due to receive a stem cell transplant.

This clonotype was found many times. This chain uses TRBV6-5 with TRBJ2-3, with D possibly being TRBD1 or TRBD2 (5 bases each). This CDR3 spans 16 amino acids. The germline V gene has CDR1 MNHEY and CDR2 SVGAGI. V gave up 2 bases and J gave up 2 bases, with 14 bases separating them. The chain's CDR3 is CASSYKRGWDTDTQYF. The CDR3 DNA follows: TGTGCCAGCAGTTACAAGAGGGGATGGGACACAGATACGCAGTATTTT.

This clonotype was recorded a few times. The chain uses TRBV20-1 and TRBJ1-2; the D gene is possibly TRBD1 (6 bases). CDR1 and CDR2 (germline): DFQATT, SNEGSKA (reference sequence). The CDR3 runs 11 residues. The ends were cut back, 6 bases at V and 7 bases at J, with 12 bases in the middle. The CDR3 DNA sequence: TGCAGTGCCCTAAGGGGGGGTGGCTACACCTTC. Translated, it gives CSALRGGGYTF.

The V and J genes are TRBV11-2 and TRBJ2-1, with TRBD2 matching 9 bases. CDR3 length: 17 residues. J gave up 10 bases and V 1 base, and 14 bases lay outside the gene matches. CDR1 and CDR2 (germline): SGHAT, FQNNGV. In DNA form, the CDR3 reads TGTGCCAGCAGCTTAGTCGGCCTAGCGGGGACCCCCAGAGAGCAGTTCTTC. Residues: CASSLVGLAGTPREQFF.

The chain has TRBV6-2 or TRBV6-3 and TRBJ2-3; a possible D gene is TRBD1 (5 bases). Trimming shortened V by 0 bases and J by 4 bases, and 14 bases separated the two germline ends. In germline, CDR1 is MNHEY, CDR2 SVGEGT. The CDR3 is 16 residues long. CDR3: CASSYSSGSEADTQYF. CDR3 sequence (DNA): TGTGCCAGCAGTTACTCGTCAGGGTCTGAGGCAGATACGCAGTATTTT.

This clonotype has ten or more counts. J is TRBJ2-7 and V is TRBV10-3, with a tentative D call TRBD2 (6 bases). Trimming pared 4 bases from V and 3 bases from J, leaving 19 bases between. Germline lookup yields CDR1 ENHRY and CDR2 SYGVKD. The CDR3 has 16 residues. The DNA of the CDR3 is TGTGCCATCAGTGGCTATCGGGGGTCCTCCTACTACGAGCAGTACTTC. Its protein is CAISGYRGSSYYEQYF.

The gene calls are TRBV3-1 and TRBJ2-3; 8 positions match TRBD2. CDR1 and CDR2 (germline): LGHDT, YNNKEL (reference sequence). The CDR3 length is 15 residues. V gave up 4 bases and J gave up 4 bases; unmatched junction bases: 7. CDR3 coding DNA: TGTGCCAGCAGCCTCATGGGACTAGAGGCAGATACGCAGTATTTT. This sequence encodes CASSLMGLEADTQYF.

This clonotype was seen many times. The chain links TRBV7-6 to TRBJ2-1, with 12 bases that match TRBD2. Trimming took 5 bases from V and 0 from J; bases not matched to a gene: 2. Germline loops: CDR1 SGHVS, CDR2 FNYEAQ. The CDR3 totals 16 residues. The CDR3 sequence: CASSPSGGGSYNEQFF. The CDR3 coding sequence is TGTGCCAGCAGCCCTAGCGGGGGGGGCTCCTACAATGAGCAGTTCTTC. Full variable domain (missing parts from reference TRBV7-6 and TRBJ2-1): GAGVSQSPRYKVTKRGQDVALRCDPISGHVSLYWYRQALGQGPEFLTYFNYEAQQDKSGLPNDRFSAERPEGSISTLTIQRTEQRDSAMYRCASSPSGGGSYNEQFFGPGTRLTVL.

This clonotype was observed a few times. The chain combines TRBV3-1 with TRBJ1-1, with a possible D match to TRBD1 (6 bases). V lost 3 bases, J lost 9 bases, and 11 bases lay in between. The CDR3 is 12 amino acids. CDR1 and CDR2 from the germline V gene are LGHDT and YNNKEL (reference sequence). CDR3 nucleotides: TGTGCCAGCAGCCAGATCCGGGACAAAGCTTTCTTT. Its protein is CASSQIRDKAFF.

This clonotype appeared a few times. This sequence joins TRBV4-2 and TRBJ2-1; 15 nucleotides match TRBD2. Germline V gene lookup returns CDR1 LGHNA and CDR2 YNFKEQ. The V gene end was trimmed by 2 bases and the J gene end by 7 bases; junction bases not matched to a gene: 15. There are 20 residues in the CDR3. This chain's CDR3 is CASSQSGTSGRRRAGNEQFF. CDR3 DNA sequence: TGTGCCAGCAGCCAATCTGGGACTAGCGGGAGGAGGAGGGCGGGGAATGAGCAGTTCTTC.

The chain is built from TRBV20-1 and TRBJ2-1, with TRBD2 matching 12 bases. The germline gives CDR1 DFQATT, CDR2 SNEGSKA (reference sequence). CDR3 size: 18 residues. The V segment lost 0 bases and the J segment 7 bases; nucleotides outside the gene matches: 13. The CDR3 reads CSARDGRLAGVTGNEQFF. CDR3 nucleotides: TGCAGTGCTAGAGATGGAAGACTAGCGGGAGTAACGGGAAATGAGCAGTTCTTC.

The sample holds a few counts of this clonotype. This rearrangement joins TRBV29-1 to TRBJ2-1; 13 nucleotides match TRBD2. The germline CDR1 and CDR2 sequences are SQVTM and ANQGSEA. The CDR3 has 14 residues. The J segment lost 8 bases and the V segment lost 4 bases, leaving 5 bases of the junction unmatched. In nucleotides, the CDR3 is TGCAGCGTTGCCGGACTAGCGGGAGTGCATGAGCAGTTCTTC. As protein: CSVAGLAGVHEQFF.

Many counts were recorded for this clonotype. The rearrangement links TRBV6-1 to TRBJ2-5; TRBD2 agrees at 11 bases. Germline-derived CDR1 and CDR2 are MNHNS and SASEGT. This CDR3 has 15 amino acids. V gave up 10 bases and J gave up 5 bases; unmatched junction bases: 12. The CDR3: CATYISGGALETQYF. The CDR3 region has the DNA TGTGCCACCTATATTAGCGGGGGGGCTCTGGAGACCCAGTACTTC.

This clonotype was detected ten times or more. This sequence joins TRBV20-1 and TRBJ2-4; D is possibly TRBD1 (6 bases). V lost 5 bases, J lost 8 bases, and 10 bases lay in between. This CDR3 region has 11 residues. Germline loops: CDR1 DFQATT, CDR2 SNEGSKA (reference sequence). Here the CDR3 DNA reads TGCAGTGCTTCAGGGGCGCACATTCAGTACTTC. As protein: CSASGAHIQYF.

This chain joins TRBV6-5 and TRBJ1-2, with D perhaps TRBD1 (6 bases). Germline lookup yields CDR1 MNHEY and CDR2 SVGAGI. V was clipped by 8 bases and J by 2 bases, with 18 bases between them. There are 15 residues in the CDR3. The CDR3 nucleotides are TGTGCCAGCCATTTCTACAGGGACTTAAACTATGGCTACACCTTC. This translates into CASHFYRDLNYGYTF.